The T cell receptor (beta chain) under discussion was sequenced for a study of cytomegalovirus exposure and HLA in healthy donors (dated by TCRdb to the late 2010s). Study-level background: An earlier analysis of 587 of the donors reported 250 to 300 Gb of sequence data and 117 million unique TCR beta sequences obtained from some 170 million T cells. The study was designed to test whether signatures of past pathogen exposure could be identified by cataloging public T cell receptors. Across some 400 genotyped donors of the cohort, an average of roughly 250,000 unique TCR beta nucleotide sequences per donor were sequenced, and 15% to 20% of those sequences were non-productive. The number of donors typed differed by locus, with roughly 629-640 for A, B, C, DRB1 and DQB1, around 520 for DQA1, 606 for DPA1, and some 450 for DPB1. Every repertoire in the discovery cohort had been generated on one and the same sequencing platform. Alongside the repertoire data, information on donor age, sex, ethnicity and CMV serostatus was compiled. A later analysis re-analyzed previously published TCR beta repertoires from 650 to 800 donors and added high-resolution HLA genotyping to study TCR occurrence patterns. A later genetic analysis took genome-wide SNP genotypes for about three fifths of the 666 donors and used that subset as a discovery cohort. Roughly five DR-DQ haplotypes were handled as single units for association and clustering, since linkage in the cohort was strong. In an earlier analysis of 550 to 700 of the donors, high-throughput TCR beta sequencing was used to judge whether each TCR beta V gene segment behaved as functional or pseudogenic. HLA typing included class I and class II loci at four-digit resolution. Of the 300 to 450 genotyped donors, 65% to 90% fell in the genetic ancestry cluster associated with self-reported Caucasian donors. Besides the first cohort of 550 to 750 subjects, a separate validation cohort made up of 120 different subjects was used. The study used immunosequencing to profile the T cell repertoires of some 600 subjects and linked those repertoires to cytomegalovirus serostatus. To predict cytomegalovirus infection status, the study brought together high-throughput TCR immunosequencing, statistical association of individual TCRs with disease status, and machine learning. Approximately 310 gigabases of sequencing data and roughly 90 million unique TCR sequences were included in an early release covering 550 to 800 HLA-typed donors. In the later analysis, no new phenotypic data were used to find candidate immune exposures; instead, reliance was placed on TCR beta sequences and their occurrence across donors. The study at large found these results: A later genetic analysis associated a missense DCLRE1C variant with V-gene and J-gene trimming of TCR beta chains, and an independent cohort replicated the association. Most CMV-associated TCR beta chains appeared to be HLA-restricted in a later analysis, and the HLA associations seemed to be driven largely by CMV exposure. A few of the identified cytomegalovirus-associated TCR beta chains were confirmed in vitro to be specific for cytomegalovirus antigens. In this cohort, only TCR beta chains were sequenced, and detectable features were limited by the absence of alpha or paired-chain data. The authors suggested that the approach could potentially be generalized to other disease states and immunological phenotypes. According to a later analysis, TCR association rates differed among HLA loci, with DRB1 alleles showing the most associated TCRs and HLA-C alleles showing the fewest. Presence/absence analyses assumed roughly uniform sequencing depth across donors, an assumption that may not hold. Because counts were too low, roughly 17 rarely observed V segments, including chromosome 9 orphons, were left out of the earlier analysis of 587 of the donors. While some public TCRs were present in many individuals, most TCR sequences turned up only very rarely across donors. For the cohort, immune exposure information was limited to CMV serostatus. A further reported finding was that TCR beta sequences accurately predicted the HLA-A and HLA-B alleles for most subjects in the first cohort. In a later analysis, HLA-associated TCR beta chains showed more clonal expansion and lower generation probabilities than non-associated chains that were equally common. Broadly in line with IMGT annotations, most TCR beta V segments showed up in productive rearrangements about 87% or about 30% of the time in an earlier analysis of several hundred of the donors. In a later genetic analysis, fewer N-insertions in productive TCRs were reported among donors in an Asian-associated ancestry cluster than the roughly 700-donor mean. Linkage disequilibrium might explain the correlated functional status among segregating V segments, but an unknown experimental factor could not be ruled out. The classifier was reported to diagnose cytomegalovirus status with high specificity and sensitivity in both the original cohort and the validation cohort. Because the 87-base-pair reads could not distinguish some IMGT-functional V segments, including TRBV6-2 and TRBV6-3, those segments were excluded. A cluster of highly shared sequence variants was judged likely to be a technical artifact of the sequencing pipeline. Several of the top co-occurrence clusters appeared to be linked to parvovirus B19, influenza, CMV and Epstein-Barr virus, according to a later analysis. When HLA alleles, especially DR and DQ, strongly co-occurred, attributing TCR associations to individual alleles was difficult. The study listed 164 TCR beta chains as associated with cytomegalovirus. A later analysis associated 16,951 TCR beta sequences with specific HLA alleles at a false discovery rate of 0.05. Because HLA typing was missing for some donors at each locus, association tests included only the typed subset.

The cohort was made up of hundreds of healthy bone marrow donors. At the time of sampling, every cohort member was nominally healthy, though immune exposures that went unrecorded were likely present. The donor was CMV seropositive and was included in the group of about 290 seropositive cohort members. A peripheral blood sample was provided by each donor, and peripheral blood mononuclear cells were used for TCR beta sequencing. The Qiagen DNeasy Blood Extraction Kit was used to extract genomic DNA from the blood cell samples. Including cysteine and phenylalanine, the CDR3 has 16 amino acids. Only the CDR3 DNA is retained, 48 bases long and in frame from the first base. V has 4 bases trimmed and J has 3 bases trimmed; junction bases matching no gene number 5. CDR1 and CDR2 (MNHNS, SASEGT) derive from the germline V gene. This clone appeared a few times. Its recognized antigen is unknown. Per-base qualities were not stored, and no clone one base away is much larger.

Libraries were built with the immunoSEQ multiplex PCR assay. The multiplex PCR relied on a mix of 60 forward primers for TCR Vbeta segments and 13 reverse primers for TCR Jbeta segments. The CDR3 region of rearranged TCR beta genes was amplified from genomic DNA with a multiplex PCR assay. Amplified TCR beta libraries were sequenced as 87-base-pair reads on the Illumina HiSeq System. As for the authors' bioinformatics: In a later analysis, some 80 million unique TCR beta chains were counted across the 650 to 750 repertoires, and some 10 million of these chains were shared by at least two donors. A nearest-neighbor algorithm error-corrected the raw reads and collapsed the reads into unique sequences, merging closely related sequences to remove PCR and sequencing errors. To assign V, D and J gene segments, CDR3 sequences were aligned to IMGT reference sequences. Each retained sequence needed at least a six-nucleotide match to both a V gene segment and a J gene segment. A rearrangement counted as productive if the CDR3 had no stop codons and remained in frame with V and J, and every other rearrangement counted as non-productive. CDR3 was defined by IMGT convention, running from the second conserved V-encoded cysteine to the conserved J-encoded phenylalanine. The earlier analysis of about 500 of the donors excluded sequences that lacked an unambiguous match to a single V gene segment. An earlier analysis of 500 to 600 of the donors classified V segments as functional when productive rearrangements were above 56.7% and as segregating when the standard deviation between donors was above 5%. A statistical classification framework was built to diagnose cytomegalovirus status from the catalog of TCR beta chain sequences. V and J gene assignment, in a later analysis, came from comparing TCR nucleotide sequences with IMGT/GENE-DB human TR gene sequences. A later analysis assigned CDR3 sequences and most-parsimonious VDJ recombination scenarios with the TCRdist pipeline. In a later analysis, every TCR beta chain was defined by the combination of its CDR3 amino acid sequence and its V-gene family, and reads without a unique V-gene family were dropped. As a way to deal with suspected cross-contamination and a sequencing artifact, a later analysis dropped over 550 nucleotide sequences that were highly shared and had low generation probability. For each public chain, a later analysis derived a clonal expansion index from normalized ranks of inferred template counts within each repertoire. In a later analysis, generation probabilities were computed with a VDJ recombination model fitted to out-of-frame rearrangements, and the resulting probabilities were checked against IGoR. Hypergeometric tests were used in a later analysis to score TCR-TCR, TCR-HLA and TCR-CMV co-occurrence, with a repertoire-size bias correction applied to the TCR pairs. To estimate false discovery rates, a later analysis permuted the HLA or CMV assignments 20 times. A later analysis grouped co-occurring TCRs with DBSCAN, adding TCRdist sequence similarity when clustering within HLA-allele-positive subsets. Repertoires with fewer than 30,000 or more than 120,000 public chains, plus five repertoires with anomalous nucleotide sharing, were excluded from co-occurrence clustering. The source is immuneACCESS, and TCRdb retained only in-frame sequences with V and J called. Part of the clones is not carried over; for the studies checked, unresolved V genes explain less than half of this, and the remainder is unexplained. That table supplies the V and J calls and clone size; D and trimming were determined from the DNA. The sample contains roughly 170,000 clones, roughly 88% of them found a single time. The ten largest clones represent under 1.5% of the sample.

The sequence was collected from a girl aged 2 to 10 in good health and CMV-seropositive. The sequencing sample was made of PBMCs. The rearrangement combines TRBV6-1 with TRBJ2-3; 12 bases in the middle match TRBD2. The CDR3 region has the sequence CASSVTLAGGTDTQYF. The DNA sequence is as follows: TGTGCCAGCAGTGTAACTCTAGCGGGGGGGACAGATACGCAGTATTTT.